One and the same sample provided the 3 T cell receptor beta chains below, sequenced in a study of neurological immune-mediated disorders. TCRdb itself ran the 5' RACE reads through MiXCR, one entry per CDR3 protein. The table shows roughly 34,000 distinct CDR3 sequences, with about 13% occurring only once. Time point denoted: longitudinal time-point 2. The material sequenced was PBMCs. Source of these receptors: a middle-aged woman in good health.

This clonotype was seen at least ten times. This chain joins TRBV27 and TRBJ2-6; possibly TRBD2 for D (7 bases). The CDR3 extends over 15 amino acids. Germline CDR1 reads MNHEY; CDR2 reads SMNVEV (reference sequence). V shed 4 bases and J shed 4 bases, with 11 bases lying between them. The chain's CDR3 is CASSSRGGGANVLTF. The CDR3 coding sequence is TGTGCCAGCAGTTCCAGGGGAGGGGGGGCCAACGTCCTGACTTTC.

This clonotype was detected many times. The gene calls are TRBV7-8 and TRBJ2-7, with a tentative D call TRBD1 (6 bases). CDR3 size: 14 residues. Germline CDR1 reads SGHVS; CDR2 reads FQNEAQ. Trimming stripped 5 bases from V and 5 bases from J, with 16 bases between. CDR3 sequence (DNA): TGTGCCAGCAGCACCGACAGGTGGTCCAACGAGCAGTACTTC. It specifies CASSTDRWSNEQYF.

This clonotype was picked up many times. V usage is TRBV10-3 and J usage is TRBJ2-5; D is unresolved. The V gene's germline CDR1 is ENHRY and CDR2 SYGVKD. This CDR3 has 12 amino acids. The V end was cut by 7 bases, the J end by 5 bases, with 11 bases between. The CDR3 coding sequence is TGTGCCATCAAGAGTACTAAGGAGACCCAGTACTTC. Its protein product is CAIKSTKETQYF.